Listed below are T cell receptor beta chains from one sample, sequenced in a study of T cells in Graves' hyperthyroidism and ophthalmopathy. TCRdb reanalysed the multiplex PCR reads using MiXCR and keeps one entry per CDR3 protein. Among hundreds of thousands of distinct CDR3 sequences listed, roughly 14% were seen once. Sequencing was done on a sample of blood. These receptor sequences come from a man younger than 35 with Graves' ophthalmopathy. Both conserved end residues are part of each CDR3. The D gene is left open where the match is weak. Not every row has a clone size; where given, it reads once, few, many or a size class.

d_gene: TRBD2
j_gene: TRBJ2-7
abundance: many
len: 12
v_gene: TRBV29-1
CDR3nt: TGCAGCGTTGACGGGGGGAACTACGAGCAGTACTTC
CDR3aa: CSVDGGNYEQYF

d_gene: -
j_gene: TRBJ2-6
abundance: -
len: 15
v_gene: TRBV9
CDR3nt: TGTGCCAGCAGCGCCAGCGTCTCTGGGGCCAACGTCCTGACTTTC
CDR3aa: CASSASVSGANVLTF

d_gene: -
j_gene: TRBJ2-1
abundance: many
len: 11
v_gene: TRBV5-1
CDR3nt: TGTGCCAGCTCCTCTTACAATGAGCAGTTCTTC
CDR3aa: CASSSYNEQFF

d_gene: TRBD1
j_gene: TRBJ2-5
abundance: many
len: 15
v_gene: TRBV9
CDR3nt: TGTGCCAGCAGCGTATCACAGGGGGTTCGAGAGACCCAGTACTTC
CDR3aa: CASSVSQGVRETQYF

d_gene: -
j_gene: TRBJ2-5
abundance: -
len: 15
v_gene: TRBV7-3
CDR3nt: TGTGCCAGCAGCCCCGGGGCGGGAAGGCAAGAGACCCAGTACTTC
CDR3aa: CASSPGAGRQETQYF

d_gene: -
j_gene: TRBJ2-7
abundance: many
len: 11
v_gene: TRBV12-3/TRBV12-4
CDR3nt: TGTGCCAGCAGTTTTGTTCGCGAGCAGTACTTC
CDR3aa: CASSFVREQYF

d_gene: TRBD1
j_gene: TRBJ2-6
abundance: -
len: 16
v_gene: TRBV11-2
CDR3nt: TGTGCCAGCAGCTTAGTAAGACAGGGGAAGGGCGACGTCCTGACTTTC
CDR3aa: CASSLVRQGKGDVLTF

d_gene: -
j_gene: TRBJ1-5
abundance: -
len: 16
v_gene: TRBV19
CDR3nt: TGTGCCAGTAGTATGGTTGGGGGCAGGGGCAATCAGCCCCAGCATTTT
CDR3aa: CASSMVGGRGNQPQHF

d_gene: -
j_gene: TRBJ1-5
abundance: -
len: 12
v_gene: TRBV7-9
CDR3nt: TGTGCCAGCAGCTCCAGCCAGCTTCCCCAGCATTTT
CDR3aa: CASSSSQLPQHF

d_gene: -
j_gene: TRBJ1-1
abundance: many
len: 13
v_gene: TRBV12-3/TRBV12-4
CDR3nt: TGTGCCAGCAGTACGGGCCCTCGACAGGAAGCTTTCTTT
CDR3aa: CASSTGPRQEAFF

d_gene: -
j_gene: TRBJ2-3
abundance: many
len: 15
v_gene: TRBV14
CDR3nt: TGTGCCAGCAGCCAAGGAGCTCCTAGCACAGATACGCAGTATTTT
CDR3aa: CASSQGAPSTDTQYF

d_gene: -
j_gene: TRBJ1-1
abundance: many
len: 15
v_gene: TRBV3-1
CDR3nt: TGTGCCAGCAGCCATCCCTCCGACGGGGGCACTGAAGCTTTCTTT
CDR3aa: CASSHPSDGGTEAFF

d_gene: TRBD1
j_gene: TRBJ2-5
abundance: many
len: 15
v_gene: TRBV6-1
CDR3nt: TGTGCCAGCAGTGACCGGACAGGGGGTCAAGAGACCCAGTACTTC
CDR3aa: CASSDRTGGQETQYF

d_gene: -
j_gene: TRBJ1-4
abundance: -
len: 16
v_gene: TRBV4-2
CDR3nt: TGTGCCAGCAGCCAAGTAGGGGGACCAACTAATGAAAAACTGTTTTTT
CDR3aa: CASSQVGGPTNEKLFF

d_gene: -
j_gene: TRBJ1-1
abundance: many
len: 13
v_gene: TRBV20-1
CDR3nt: TGCAGTGCAAGACGGGGTCTGAACACTGAAGCTTTCTTT
CDR3aa: CSARRGLNTEAFF

d_gene: -
j_gene: TRBJ2-5
abundance: few
len: 12
v_gene: TRBV19
CDR3nt: TGTGCCAGTAGTACTCGGATGGAGACCCAGTACTTC
CDR3aa: CASSTRMETQYF

d_gene: -
j_gene: TRBJ1-1
abundance: -
len: 17
v_gene: TRBV7-9
CDR3nt: TGTGCCAGCAGCCAAAAGGTCGGGGATGAGATGAACACTGAAGCTTTCTTT
CDR3aa: CASSQKVGDEMNTEAFF

d_gene: -
j_gene: TRBJ2-7
abundance: -
len: 15
v_gene: TRBV25-1
CDR3nt: TGTGCCAGCAGTGGGGGGCTACCGAGCTCCTACGAGCAGTACTTC
CDR3aa: CASSGGLPSSYEQYF

d_gene: TRBD2
j_gene: TRBJ2-3
abundance: -
len: 15
v_gene: TRBV30
CDR3nt: TGTGCCTGGAGTGTAGCGGGGGGTCCCACAGATACGCAGTATTTT
CDR3aa: CAWSVAGGPTDTQYF

d_gene: -
j_gene: TRBJ2-1
abundance: few
len: 13
v_gene: TRBV27
CDR3nt: TGTGCCAGCAGTTGGACAGCCGAAAATGAGCAGTTCTTC
CDR3aa: CASSWTAENEQFF

d_gene: TRBD2
j_gene: TRBJ2-1
abundance: many
len: 17
v_gene: TRBV10-3
CDR3nt: TGTGCCATCAGTGACTCCCGCACGGGACTAGTACAGAATGAGCAGTTCTTC
CDR3aa: CAISDSRTGLVQNEQFF

d_gene: TRBD2
j_gene: TRBJ2-1
abundance: few
len: 15
v_gene: TRBV7-6
CDR3nt: TGTGCCAGCAGCTTATTCGCGGGAGATTCCTATGAGCAGTTCTTC
CDR3aa: CASSLFAGDSYEQFF

d_gene: -
j_gene: TRBJ1-6
abundance: many
len: 14
v_gene: TRBV2
CDR3nt: TGTGCCAGCAGCCCGGCACAGGGAGAGTCACCCCTCCACTTT
CDR3aa: CASSPAQGESPLHF

d_gene: -
j_gene: TRBJ1-2
abundance: many
len: 12
v_gene: TRBV7-2
CDR3nt: TGTGCCAGCAGCCCATTGGGTTCTGGCTACACCTTC
CDR3aa: CASSPLGSGYTF

d_gene: -
j_gene: TRBJ1-1
abundance: few
len: 13
v_gene: TRBV6-1
CDR3nt: TGTGCCAGCCCCCCGACAGGCCAGGGCGAAGCTTTCTTT
CDR3aa: CASPPTGQGEAFF

d_gene: -
j_gene: TRBJ2-5
abundance: many
len: 15
v_gene: TRBV28
CDR3nt: TGTGCCAGCAGTTTAGGGGGACGGAACCAAGAGACCCAGTACTTC
CDR3aa: CASSLGGRNQETQYF

d_gene: -
j_gene: TRBJ1-5
abundance: few
len: 19
v_gene: TRBV18
CDR3nt: TGTGCCAGCTCACCAACTCGGGGGCAAACAGGGAACGGAAATCAGCCCCAGCATTTT
CDR3aa: CASSPTRGQTGNGNQPQHF

d_gene: TRBD1
j_gene: TRBJ1-5
abundance: many
len: 15
v_gene: TRBV12-3/TRBV12-4
CDR3nt: TGTGCCAGCAGTTTTGGAGGGGGCGGCAATCAGCCCCAGCATTTT
CDR3aa: CASSFGGGGNQPQHF

d_gene: -
j_gene: TRBJ1-5
abundance: many
len: 14
v_gene: TRBV5-6
CDR3nt: TGTGCCAGCAGCTTGTGGCAGTCCCAGGCGCCCCAGCATTTT
CDR3aa: CASSLWQSQAPQHF

d_gene: -
j_gene: TRBJ2-4
abundance: many
len: 14
v_gene: TRBV3-1
CDR3nt: TGTGCCAGCAGCCAAGACCGAACCAAAAACATTCAGTACTTC
CDR3aa: CASSQDRTKNIQYF

d_gene: TRBD2
j_gene: TRBJ2-5
abundance: many
len: 16
v_gene: TRBV3-1
CDR3nt: TGTGCCAGCAGCCAAGAACTAGCGGGGGGACAAGAGACCCAGTACTTC
CDR3aa: CASSQELAGGQETQYF

d_gene: TRBD2
j_gene: TRBJ2-1
abundance: many
len: 12
v_gene: TRBV2
CDR3nt: TGTGCCAGCATCGGGACTAGCTATGAGCAGTTCTTC
CDR3aa: CASIGTSYEQFF

d_gene: -
j_gene: TRBJ2-7
abundance: -
len: 12
v_gene: TRBV4-1
CDR3nt: TGCGCCAGCAGCCGGACTGCTGGGGAGCAGTACTTC
CDR3aa: CASSRTAGEQYF

d_gene: TRBD2
j_gene: TRBJ2-1
abundance: -
len: 14
v_gene: TRBV6-2/TRBV6-3
CDR3nt: TGTGCCAGCAGGAGACTAGCGGGGGGTAATGAGCAGTTCTTC
CDR3aa: CASRRLAGGNEQFF

d_gene: TRBD2
j_gene: TRBJ2-2
abundance: few
len: 14
v_gene: TRBV9
CDR3nt: TGTGCCAGCAGCGTAACGGGAGGAATCGGGGAGCTGTTTTTT
CDR3aa: CASSVTGGIGELFF

d_gene: -
j_gene: TRBJ2-1
abundance: few
len: 14
v_gene: TRBV6-1
CDR3nt: TGTGCCAGCAGTGTGAGGGGGAATTACAATGAGCAGTTCTTC
CDR3aa: CASSVRGNYNEQFF

d_gene: -
j_gene: TRBJ2-3
abundance: few
len: 13
v_gene: TRBV24-1
CDR3nt: TGTGCCACCAGTGACCTGGGACTTAATACGCAGTATTTT
CDR3aa: CATSDLGLNTQYF

d_gene: -
j_gene: TRBJ1-1
abundance: many
len: 14
v_gene: TRBV9
CDR3nt: TGTGCCAGCAGCGTAGGTATCTCGGGCCCTGAAGCTTTCTTT
CDR3aa: CASSVGISGPEAFF

d_gene: TRBD1
j_gene: TRBJ2-1
abundance: -
len: 14
v_gene: TRBV4-2
CDR3nt: TGTGCCAGCAGCCAACCGGGACAGCTTTATGAGCAGTTCTTC
CDR3aa: CASSQPGQLYEQFF

d_gene: TRBD2
j_gene: TRBJ2-7
abundance: many
len: 16
v_gene: TRBV2
CDR3nt: TGTGCCAGCAGCGCTTGGCAGATAGGGACTAGCTACGAGCAGTACTTC
CDR3aa: CASSAWQIGTSYEQYF

d_gene: TRBD2
j_gene: TRBJ2-3
abundance: -
len: 16
v_gene: TRBV19
CDR3nt: TGTGCCAGTACCCTTGTCGGGGGGGGGGGCACAGATACGCAGTATTTT
CDR3aa: CASTLVGGGGTDTQYF

d_gene: -
j_gene: TRBJ1-3
abundance: many
len: 14
v_gene: TRBV30
CDR3nt: TGTGCCTGGAGTGTACGACAGGCTGGAAACACCATATATTTT
CDR3aa: CAWSVRQAGNTIYF

d_gene: TRBD2
j_gene: TRBJ2-7
abundance: many
len: 15
v_gene: TRBV7-9
CDR3nt: TGTGCCAGCAGGGATCTAGCGGGAGTAAACTACGAGCAGTACTTC
CDR3aa: CASRDLAGVNYEQYF